The entry below describes one T cell receptor beta chain. The CDR3 sequence is 17 residues long. Per the germline V gene, CDR1 is SGHTA and CDR2 is FQGNSA. Losses at the gene ends were 2 bases for V and 7 bases for J; bases not matched to a gene: 11. The source of the sample is a study of control samples from healthy donors and cancer patients. Some clones are missing from TCRdb's copy, which holds only in-frame ones; the method was immunoSEQ multiplex PCR. The sample consists of over 200,000 clones, 82% of them appearing once. The chain joins TRBV7-2 to TRBJ2-1; 10 nucleotides align to TRBD2. This receptor was taken from a woman aged 55-70 years with lung cancer. Specimen: PBMCs. Here the CDR3 reads CASSLTLVLAGVNEQFF. The CDR3 nucleotides are TGTGCCAGCAGCTTAACGTTGGTGCTAGCGGGAGTGAATGAGCAGTTCTTC.